A single sample is the source of the 14 T cell receptor beta chains below, sequenced in a study of blood T cell repertoires in COVID-19. The method was immunoSEQ multiplex PCR; TCRdb's version includes in-frame clones alone and lacks a portion of them. The table has tens of thousands of clones, about three quarters seen once. The sample taken for sequencing was peripheral blood. The source is a man aged 55 to 70 with acute or convalescent COVID-19.

The V call is TRBV9, the J call TRBJ2-3; unclear D gene. The V end was cut by 2 bases, the J end by 1 base, with 2 bases between. In germline, CDR1 is SGDLS, CDR2 YYNGEE. The CDR3 covers 12 residues. CDR3 coding DNA: TGTGCCAGCAGCGTCGGCACAGATACGCAGTATTTT. This gives the protein CASSVGTDTQYF.

The chain joins TRBV6-5 to TRBJ1-4; D is possibly TRBD1 (6 bases). The V end lost 0 bases, the J end lost 3 bases, and 11 bases lay between the germline ends. The CDR3 has 16 residues. Germline CDR1 reads MNHEY; CDR2 reads SVGAGI. CDR3 in DNA: TGTGCCAGCAGTTACTCCTTCGGGGGGCCTAATGAAAAACTGTTTTTT. Translating it yields CASSYSFGGPNEKLFF.

This chain links TRBV9 with TRBJ2-5; 12 nucleotides line up with TRBD2. Germline lookup yields CDR1 SGDLS and CDR2 YYNGEE. V shed 0 bases and J 0 bases; nucleotides not matched to a gene: 12. This CDR3 comprises 20 residues. CDR3 sequence: CASSVEGLAGLVGYQETQYF. The CDR3, as DNA: TGTGCCAGCAGCGTAGAAGGACTAGCGGGACTGGTGGGGTACCAAGAGACCCAGTACTTC.

The CDR3 reads CASSLAQGAVGEQYF. CDR3 DNA sequence: TGCGCCAGCAGCTTGGCGCAGGGGGCAGTAGGCGAGCAGTACTTC. The rearrangement links TRBV5-1 to TRBJ2-7; 8 bases are shared with TRBD1. The ends lost 0 bases at V and 6 bases at J; junction bases unmatched: 8. Germline V gene sequence: CDR1 SGHRS, CDR2 YFSETQ. The CDR3 runs 15 residues.

The chain carries TRBV6-6 and TRBJ2-1, with 9 bases that match TRBD2. CDR1 and CDR2 (germline): MNHNY, SVGAGI (reference sequence). The J segment lost 4 bases and the V segment lost 4 bases, leaving 2 bases of the junction unmatched. CDR3 length: 14 residues. CDR3 protein: CASSFSGSYNEQFF. The CDR3, as DNA: TGTGCCAGCAGTTTTAGCGGGAGTTACAATGAGCAGTTCTTC.

This sequence joins TRBV5-6 and TRBJ2-7, with D possibly matching TRBD1 (6 bases). Germline V gives CDR1 SGHDT, CDR2 YYEEEE. The V end was cut by 0 bases, the J end by 0 bases, with 13 bases between. This CDR3 comprises 16 residues. The CDR3 here is CASSLAPDRYSYEQYF. The CDR3 region has the DNA TGTGCCAGCAGCTTGGCCCCGGACAGATACTCCTACGAGCAGTACTTC. Combining the CDR3 with reference TRBV5-6 and TRBJ2-7 gives the whole variable domain DAGVTQSPTHLIKTRGQQVTLRCSPKSGHDTVSWYQQALGQGPQFIFQYYEEEERQRGNFPDRFSGHQFPNYSSELNVNALLLGDSALYLCASSLAPDRYSYEQYFGPGTRLTVT.

The CDR3 bases are TGTGCCAGCAGTCCCAGCGGGAGAGCCCACAATGAGCAGTTCTTC. It yields the protein CASSPSGRAHNEQFF. V is TRBV2 and J is TRBJ2-1, with 8 bases aligning to TRBD2. The V segment lost 5 bases and the J segment 5 bases; nucleotides outside the gene matches: 8. This CDR3 has 15 residues. Looked up from germline, CDR1 is SNHLY and CDR2 is FYNNEI.

This chain joins TRBV25-1 and TRBJ1-1, with D uncertain. The CDR3 sequence is 13 residues long. Germline values: CDR1 MGHDK, CDR2 SYGVNS. The germline V and J ends were trimmed by 7 bases and 1 base, with 10 bases remaining between them. The CDR3 DNA sequence: TGTGCCAGCAAGGAAAGACAGAACACTGAAGCTTTCTTT. Its translation is CASKERQNTEAFF.

The chain combines TRBV7-2 with TRBJ2-1, with D possibly being TRBD2 (6 bases). V lost 2 bases to trimming and J lost 6 bases, with 11 bases between them. CDR1 SGHTA and CDR2 FQGNSA come from the germline V gene. This CDR3 contains 14 residues. The DNA for the CDR3 is TGTGCCAGCAGCTTAAGGCGCGGGGCCAATGAGCAGTTCTTC. It codes for CASSLRRGANEQFF.

The chain recombines TRBV27 with TRBJ2-4, with TRBD2 as a possible D gene (5 bases). Germline CDR1 MNHEY, CDR2 SMNVEV (reference sequence). Trimming pared 0 bases from V and 16 bases from J, leaving 19 bases between. This CDR3 spans 14 amino acids. CDR3 amino acids: CASSLSISGKTRYF. CDR3 sequence (DNA): TGTGCCAGCAGTTTATCAATCTCGGGAAAAACCAGATACTTC.

The rearrangement joins TRBV10-3 to TRBJ1-5, with 8 bases matching TRBD1. CDR1 is ENHRY and CDR2 is SYGVKD in the germline V gene. This CDR3 spans 15 amino acids. V trimming: 0 bases; J trimming: 6 bases; junction bases outside the gene matches: 4. CDR3 sequence reads: CAISESRGQVQPQHF. The DNA of the CDR3 is TGTGCCATCAGTGAGTCTAGGGGACAGGTTCAGCCCCAGCATTTT.

V usage is TRBV28 and J usage is TRBJ1-2; no definite D call. Germline V lookup: CDR1 MDHEN, CDR2 SYDVKM. The CDR3 loop spans 15 amino acids. The V end lost 4 bases, the J end lost 0 bases, and 12 bases lay between the germline ends. Written as DNA, the CDR3 is TGTGCCAGCAGTTCAGACACGGGAGCTAACTATGGCTACACCTTC. Protein product: CASSSDTGANYGYTF.

V is TRBV9 and J is TRBJ1-1; D call uncertain. Germline V gives CDR1 SGDLS, CDR2 YYNGEE. This CDR3 has 15 amino acids. V dropped 0 bases and J dropped 2 bases, with 11 bases sitting between them. CDR3 sequence (DNA): TGTGCCAGCAGCGTAGTTGGGCAGTTTAACACTGAAGCTTTCTTT. Translation gives CASSVVGQFNTEAFF.

The gene calls are TRBV5-1 and TRBJ1-1, with 8 bases that match TRBD1. The CDR3 loop spans 14 amino acids. The germline gives CDR1 SGHRS, CDR2 YFSETQ. The J segment lost 5 bases and the V segment lost 4 bases, leaving 7 bases of the junction unmatched. CDR3 loop: CASSRTGGRTEAFF. The CDR3 DNA follows: TGCGCCAGCAGCAGAACAGGGGGACGGACTGAAGCTTTCTTT.